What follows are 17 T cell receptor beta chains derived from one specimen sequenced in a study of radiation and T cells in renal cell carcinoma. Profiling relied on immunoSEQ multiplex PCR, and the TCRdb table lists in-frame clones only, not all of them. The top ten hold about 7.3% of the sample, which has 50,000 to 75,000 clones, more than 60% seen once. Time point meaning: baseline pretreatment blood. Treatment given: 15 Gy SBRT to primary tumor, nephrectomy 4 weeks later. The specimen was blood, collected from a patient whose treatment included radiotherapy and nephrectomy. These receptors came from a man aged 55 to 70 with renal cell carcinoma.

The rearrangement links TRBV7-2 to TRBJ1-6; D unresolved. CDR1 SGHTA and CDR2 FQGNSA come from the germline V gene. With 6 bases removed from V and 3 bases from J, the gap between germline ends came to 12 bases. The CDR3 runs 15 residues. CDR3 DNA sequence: TGTGCCAGCAGAACGGGCGGAATCTATAATTCACCCCTCCACTTT. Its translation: CASRTGGIYNSPLHF.

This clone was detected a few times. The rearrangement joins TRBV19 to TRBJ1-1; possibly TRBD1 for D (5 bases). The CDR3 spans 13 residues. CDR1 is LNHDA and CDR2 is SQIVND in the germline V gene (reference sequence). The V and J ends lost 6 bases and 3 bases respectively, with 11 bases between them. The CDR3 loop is CASRTTVHTEAFF. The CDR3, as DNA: TGTGCCAGTAGAACGACAGTACACACTGAAGCTTTCTTT.

CDR3 sequence (DNA): TGTGCCAGCAGCGTCGGGGCGGGAGTAGATACGCAGTATTTT. This sequence encodes CASSVGAGVDTQYF. The genes are TRBV7-3 and TRBJ2-3; 7 nucleotides align to TRBD2. CDR1 is SGHTA, CDR2 FQGTGA, per germline. The CDR3 spans 14 residues. Trimming took 5 bases from V and 5 from J; bases not matched to a gene: 7.

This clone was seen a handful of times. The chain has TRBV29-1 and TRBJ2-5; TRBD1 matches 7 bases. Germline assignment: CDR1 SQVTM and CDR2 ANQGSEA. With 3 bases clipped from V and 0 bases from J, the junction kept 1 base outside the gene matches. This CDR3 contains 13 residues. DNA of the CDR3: TGCAGCGTTGAGGGGACAGACCAAGAGACCCAGTACTTC. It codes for CSVEGTDQETQYF.

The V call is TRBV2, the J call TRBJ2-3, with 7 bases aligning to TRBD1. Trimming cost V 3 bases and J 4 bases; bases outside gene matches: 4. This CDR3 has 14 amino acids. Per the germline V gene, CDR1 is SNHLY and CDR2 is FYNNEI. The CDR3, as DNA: TGTGCCAGCAGTGACCGACAGGGCTCAGATACGCAGTATTTT. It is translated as CASSDRQGSDTQYF.

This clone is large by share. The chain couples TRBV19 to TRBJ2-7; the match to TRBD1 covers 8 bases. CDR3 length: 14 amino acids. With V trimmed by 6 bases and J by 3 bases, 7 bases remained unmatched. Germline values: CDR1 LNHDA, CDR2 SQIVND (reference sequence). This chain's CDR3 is CASRDPGGNYEQYF. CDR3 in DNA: TGTGCCAGTAGGGACCCAGGGGGCAACTACGAGCAGTACTTC.

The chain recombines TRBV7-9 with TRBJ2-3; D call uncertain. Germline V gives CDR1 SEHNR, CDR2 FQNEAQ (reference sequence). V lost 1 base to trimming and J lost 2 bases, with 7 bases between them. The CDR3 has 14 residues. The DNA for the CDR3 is TGTGCCAGCAGCTTAGGGAGAGCCACAGATACGCAGTATTTT. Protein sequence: CASSLGRATDTQYF.

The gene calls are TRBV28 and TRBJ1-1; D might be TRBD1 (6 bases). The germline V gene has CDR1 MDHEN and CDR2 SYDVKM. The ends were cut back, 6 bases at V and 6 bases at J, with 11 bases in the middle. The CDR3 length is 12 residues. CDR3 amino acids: CASSDRGAEAFF. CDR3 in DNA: TGTGCCAGCAGCGATAGGGGGGCTGAAGCTTTCTTT.

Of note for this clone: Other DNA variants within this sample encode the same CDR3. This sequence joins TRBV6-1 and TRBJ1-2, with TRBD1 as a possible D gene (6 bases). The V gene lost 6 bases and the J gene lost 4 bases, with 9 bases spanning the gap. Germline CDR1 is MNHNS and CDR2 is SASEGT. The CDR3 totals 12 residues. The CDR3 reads CASREGGYGYTF. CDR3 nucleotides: TGTGCCAGCAGGGAGGGGGGCTATGGCTACACCTTC.

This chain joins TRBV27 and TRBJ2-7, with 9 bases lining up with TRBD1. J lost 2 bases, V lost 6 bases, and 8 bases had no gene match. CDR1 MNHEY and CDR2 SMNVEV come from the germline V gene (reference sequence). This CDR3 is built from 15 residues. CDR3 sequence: CASSQGQGPTYEQYF. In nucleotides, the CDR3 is TGTGCCAGCAGCCAAGGACAGGGGCCAACCTACGAGCAGTACTTC.

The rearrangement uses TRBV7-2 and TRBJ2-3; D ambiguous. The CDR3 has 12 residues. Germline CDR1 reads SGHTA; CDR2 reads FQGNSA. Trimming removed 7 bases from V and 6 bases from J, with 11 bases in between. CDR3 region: CASNPTSDTQYF. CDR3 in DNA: TGTGCCAGCAACCCTACATCGGATACGCAGTATTTT.

The CDR3 is CASSLEGRQGRYGYTF. The CDR3 nucleotides are TGTGCCAGCAGCTTAGAGGGAAGACAGGGCAGGTATGGCTACACCTTC. The chain joins TRBV11-3 to TRBJ1-2, with 7 bases fitting TRBD1. The CDR3 totals 16 residues. Germline V gene sequence: CDR1 SGHNT, CDR2 YENEEA. V lost 0 bases, J lost 5 bases, and 9 bases stayed unmatched.

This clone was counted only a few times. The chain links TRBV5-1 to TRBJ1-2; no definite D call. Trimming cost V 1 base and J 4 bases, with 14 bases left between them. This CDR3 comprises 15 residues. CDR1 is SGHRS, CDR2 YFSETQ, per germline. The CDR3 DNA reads TGCGCCAGCAGCTTGTTAGGCCAAGGAGGCTATGGCTACACCTTC. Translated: CASSLLGQGGYGYTF.

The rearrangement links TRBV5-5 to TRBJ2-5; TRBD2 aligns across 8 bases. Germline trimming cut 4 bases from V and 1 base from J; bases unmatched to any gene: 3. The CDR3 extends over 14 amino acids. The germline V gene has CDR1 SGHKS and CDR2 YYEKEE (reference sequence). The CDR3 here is CASSPGGGQETQYF. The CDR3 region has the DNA TGTGCCAGCAGCCCCGGGGGGGGCCAAGAGACCCAGTACTTC.

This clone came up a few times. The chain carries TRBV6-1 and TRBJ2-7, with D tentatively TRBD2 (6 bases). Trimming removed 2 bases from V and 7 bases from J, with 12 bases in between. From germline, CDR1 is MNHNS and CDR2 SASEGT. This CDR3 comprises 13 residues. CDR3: CASSETRAGEQYV. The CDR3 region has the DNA TGTGCCAGCAGTGAAACGAGGGCGGGGGAGCAGTACGTC.

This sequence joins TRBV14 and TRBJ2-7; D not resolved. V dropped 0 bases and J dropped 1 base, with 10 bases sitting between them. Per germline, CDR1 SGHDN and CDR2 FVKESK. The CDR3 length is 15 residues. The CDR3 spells CASSQDPQVSYEQYF. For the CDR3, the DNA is TGTGCCAGCAGCCAAGATCCCCAGGTATCCTACGAGCAGTACTTC. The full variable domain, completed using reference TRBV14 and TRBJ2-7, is EAGVTQFPSHSVIEKGQTVTLRCDPISGHDNLYWYRRVMGKEIKFLLHFVKESKQDESGMPNNRFLAERTGGTYSTLKVQPAELEDSGVYFCASSQDPQVSYEQYFGPGTRLTVT.

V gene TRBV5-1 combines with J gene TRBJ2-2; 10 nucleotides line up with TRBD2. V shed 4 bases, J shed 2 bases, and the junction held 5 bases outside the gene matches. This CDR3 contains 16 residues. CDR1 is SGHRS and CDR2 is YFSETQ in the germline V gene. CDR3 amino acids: CASSRTSGTNTGELFF. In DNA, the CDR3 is TGCGCCAGCAGCCGGACTAGCGGAACCAACACCGGGGAGCTGTTTTTT.